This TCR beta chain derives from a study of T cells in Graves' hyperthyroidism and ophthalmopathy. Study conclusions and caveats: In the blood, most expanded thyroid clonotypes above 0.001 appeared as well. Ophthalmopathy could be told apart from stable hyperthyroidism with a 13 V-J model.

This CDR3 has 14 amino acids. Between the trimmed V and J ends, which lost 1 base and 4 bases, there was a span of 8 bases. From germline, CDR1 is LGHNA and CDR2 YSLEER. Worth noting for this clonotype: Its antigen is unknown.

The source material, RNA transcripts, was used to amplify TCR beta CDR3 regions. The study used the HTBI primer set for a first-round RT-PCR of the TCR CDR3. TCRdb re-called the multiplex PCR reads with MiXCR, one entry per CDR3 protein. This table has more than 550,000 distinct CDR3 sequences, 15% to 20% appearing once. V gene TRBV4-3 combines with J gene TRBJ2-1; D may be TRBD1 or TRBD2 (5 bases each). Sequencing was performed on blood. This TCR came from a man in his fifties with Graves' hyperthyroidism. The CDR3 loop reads CASSQGGNYNEQFF. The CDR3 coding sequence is TGCGCCAGCAGCCAAGGGGGGAATTACAATGAGCAGTTCTTC.